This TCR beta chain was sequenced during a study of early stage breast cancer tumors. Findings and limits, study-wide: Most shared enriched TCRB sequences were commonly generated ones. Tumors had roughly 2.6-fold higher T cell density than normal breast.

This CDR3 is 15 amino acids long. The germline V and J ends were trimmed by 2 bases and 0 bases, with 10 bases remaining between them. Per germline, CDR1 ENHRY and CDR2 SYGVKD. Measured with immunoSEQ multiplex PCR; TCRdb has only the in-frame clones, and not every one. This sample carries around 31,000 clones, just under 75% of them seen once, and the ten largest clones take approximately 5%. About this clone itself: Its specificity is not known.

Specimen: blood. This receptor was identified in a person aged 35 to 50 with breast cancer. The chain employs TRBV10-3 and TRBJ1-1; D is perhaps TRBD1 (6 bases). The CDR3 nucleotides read TGTGCCATCAGTGAGCCGCAGGGGATGAACACTGAAGCTTTCTTT. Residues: CAISEPQGMNTEAFF.